What follows are 27 T cell receptor beta chains derived from one specimen sequenced in a study of shared clonotypes between healthy human individuals. Libraries were prepared by immunoSEQ multiplex PCR; TCRdb keeps only in-frame clonotypes and omits some of them. The table lists about 1,500,000 clones, roughly 95% of them singletons. Material for sequencing was naive CD4+ T cells sorted from blood. The subset denotes: CD45RA+ positively selected. These receptors all come from a man under 40 in good health.

The sample holds one count of this clone. This chain links TRBV6-6 with TRBJ2-4; D ambiguous. Germline CDR1 MNHNY, CDR2 SVGAGI (reference sequence). The CDR3 sequence is 15 residues long. Between the trimmed V and J ends, which lost 8 bases and 2 bases, there was a span of 16 bases. CDR3 coding DNA: TGTGCCAGCGTCAAGGAAACTAATTCCAAAAACATTCAGTACTTC. Protein: CASVKETNSKNIQYF.

V gene TRBV18 combines with J gene TRBJ2-6; no firm D call. Trimming pared 1 base from V and 0 bases from J, leaving 10 bases between. CDR1 and CDR2 (germline): KGHSH, LQKENI. CDR3 length equals 17 residues. For the CDR3, the DNA is TGTGCCAGCTCACCACTACAGACCGACTCTGGGGCCAACGTCCTGACTTTC. This sequence encodes CASSPLQTDSGANVLTF.

This chain links TRBV18 with TRBJ2-5, with D possibly TRBD1 on 5 matching bases. V lost 4 bases to trimming and J lost 2 bases, with 11 bases between them. The CDR3 spans 14 residues. CDR1 is KGHSH, CDR2 LQKENI, per germline. In DNA, the CDR3 is TGTGCCAGCTCACGGGGCACCCATCAAGAGACCCAGTACTTC. Its translation is CASSRGTHQETQYF. The variable domain in full, completed from reference TRBV18 and TRBJ2-5, reads NAGVMQNPRHLVRRRGQEARLRCSPMKGHSHVYWYRQLPEEGLKFMVYLQKENIIDESGMPKERFSAEFPKEGPSILRIQQVVRGDSAAYFCASSRGTHQETQYFGPGTRLLVL.

The chain has TRBV7-3 and TRBJ2-2; D gene ambiguous. This CDR3 spans 14 amino acids. V shed 1 base and J shed 3 bases, with 6 bases lying between them. Germline CDR1 SGHTA, CDR2 FQGTGA. The chain's CDR3 is CASSLKVDTGELFF. CDR3 in DNA: TGTGCCAGCAGCTTAAAAGTCGACACCGGGGAGCTGTTTTTT.

CDR3 sequence reads: CASSLYDRGLVAFF. The CDR3 DNA follows: TGTGCCAGCAGTTTATATGACAGGGGGCTTGTGGCTTTCTTT. V is TRBV28 and J is TRBJ1-1, with 10 positions matching TRBD1. V was clipped by 1 base and J by 11 bases; unmatched bases: 7. Germline V gene lookup returns CDR1 MDHEN and CDR2 SYDVKM. The CDR3 contains 14 residues.

V is TRBV6-1 and J is TRBJ2-1; D ambiguous. The V gene's germline CDR1 is MNHNS and CDR2 SASEGT. This CDR3 has 17 residues. Trimming stripped 2 bases from V and 0 bases from J, with 14 bases between. DNA for the CDR3: TGTGCCAGCAGTGAACGTGAAGCGCAGAGCTCCTACAATGAGCAGTTCTTC. Residues: CASSEREAQSSYNEQFF.

The chain has TRBV7-8 and TRBJ2-6, with D maybe TRBD2 (5 bases). The CDR3 covers 15 residues. Germline lookup yields CDR1 SGHVS and CDR2 FQNEAQ. Trimming removed 3 bases at V and 1 base at J, with 7 bases between. CDR3: CASSLRESGANVLTF. CDR3 DNA: TGTGCCAGCAGCTTGAGGGAATCTGGGGCCAACGTCCTGACTTTC.

The J gene is TRBJ2-1, the V gene TRBV10-2, with 12 nucleotides matching TRBD2. Germline V CDR1 and CDR2: WSHSY, SAAADI. The CDR3 covers 15 residues. Losses at the gene ends were 6 bases for V and 2 bases for J; bases not matched to a gene: 2. The CDR3 protein is CASSGLAGPYNEQFF. CDR3 nucleotide sequence: TGCGCCAGCAGCGGACTAGCGGGGCCCTACAATGAGCAGTTCTTC.

V gene TRBV30 combines with J gene TRBJ2-3; D is possibly TRBD1 (6 bases). The CDR3 has 15 residues. Germline V gene lookup returns CDR1 GTSNPN and CDR2 SVGIG (reference sequence). Trimming took off 0 bases at V and 2 bases at J, with 12 bases between the two ends. Here the CDR3 DNA reads TGTGCCTGGAGTGTACGAACAGGGTACACAGATACGCAGTATTTT. Translation gives CAWSVRTGYTDTQYF.

V usage is TRBV27 and J usage is TRBJ2-1, with D uncertain. The V gene's germline CDR1 is MNHEY and CDR2 SMNVEV (reference sequence). V lost 8 bases, J lost 5 bases, and 22 bases lay in between. CDR3 length: 16 residues. The CDR3 here is CASSLKGPYLHNEQFF. As DNA, the CDR3 is TGTGCCAGCTCCCTAAAAGGACCGTATCTCCACAATGAGCAGTTCTTC.

The genes are TRBV28 and TRBJ1-1; D gene unclear. Trimming stripped 6 bases from V and 5 bases from J, with 16 bases between. Germline CDR1 MDHEN, CDR2 SYDVKM. This CDR3 comprises 14 residues. This CDR3 is CASSRRGSGTEAFF. The CDR3 nucleotides read TGTGCCAGCAGCCGCCGTGGCTCGGGGACTGAAGCTTTCTTT.

V usage is TRBV6-6 and J usage is TRBJ2-1, with D perhaps matching TRBD1 (6 bases). Germline CDR1 and CDR2: MNHNY and SVGAGI (reference sequence). The CDR3 loop spans 16 amino acids. Trimming cost V 6 bases and J 0 bases, with 15 bases left between them. The CDR3 sequence: CASRSNTGPSYNEQFF. CDR3 coding DNA: TGTGCCAGCAGGTCGAACACAGGGCCCTCCTACAATGAGCAGTTCTTC.

V and J are TRBV7-2 and TRBJ2-1; D uncertain. The CDR3 is 16 amino acids. V lost 1 base to trimming and J lost 2 bases, with 12 bases between them. Germline V gene sequence: CDR1 SGHTA, CDR2 FQGNSA. The CDR3 sequence is CASSLVGSSTYNEQFF. In DNA, the CDR3 is TGTGCCAGCAGCTTAGTCGGTTCCAGTACCTACAATGAGCAGTTCTTC.

This chain links TRBV14 with TRBJ2-1; D gene uncertain. This CDR3 comprises 14 residues. Trimming took 4 bases from V and 0 from J, leaving 7 bases between them. Germline V gene sequence: CDR1 SGHDN, CDR2 FVKESK. CDR3 amino acids: CASSPPISYNEQFF. The DNA of the CDR3 is TGTGCCAGCAGCCCTCCTATCTCCTACAATGAGCAGTTCTTC.

The chain carries TRBV6-1 and TRBJ1-5, with D uncertain. V was clipped by 4 bases and J by 7 bases, with 17 bases between them. In germline, CDR1 is MNHNS, CDR2 SASEGT. This CDR3 has 15 amino acids. The CDR3: CASSVDHGFGQPQHF. As DNA, the CDR3 is TGTGCCAGCAGTGTTGACCATGGGTTCGGCCAGCCCCAGCATTTT.

The chain recombines TRBV11-2 with TRBJ2-7, with 7 bases identical to TRBD1. J was trimmed by 3 bases and V by 5 bases; bases with no gene match: 4. The CDR3 loop spans 13 amino acids. Germline CDR1 and CDR2: SGHAT and FQNNGV. This chain's CDR3 is CASSPGQHYEQYF. In DNA form, the CDR3 reads TGTGCCAGCAGCCCGGGACAGCACTACGAGCAGTACTTC.

Remarks on this clone: Other DNA sequences in the same sample also yield this CDR3. The chain uses TRBV5-1 and TRBJ2-3; 9 bases map to TRBD2. This CDR3 spans 16 amino acids. Trimming took 4 bases from V and 0 from J; bases not matched to a gene: 6. Germline CDR1 is SGHRS and CDR2 is YFSETQ. The CDR3 sequence is CASSPPTSGSTDTQYF. CDR3 DNA: TGCGCCAGCAGCCCACCAACTAGCGGGAGCACAGATACGCAGTATTTT.

This rearrangement joins TRBV29-1 to TRBJ2-2, with 14 nucleotides matching TRBD2. J lost 4 bases, V lost 1 base, and 5 bases had no gene match. This CDR3 contains 17 residues. CDR1 SQVTM and CDR2 ANQGSEA come from the germline V gene. CDR3 residues: CSVEVGTSGSTTGELFF. For the CDR3, the DNA is TGCAGCGTTGAAGTTGGGACTAGCGGGAGTACCACCGGGGAGCTGTTTTTT.

Notes on this clone: The sample contains more than one DNA sequence encoding this CDR3. The rearrangement uses TRBV5-1 and TRBJ2-5; no clear D. V gave up 1 base and J gave up 2 bases, with 9 bases separating them. The length of the CDR3 is 14 residues. The V gene's germline CDR1 is SGHRS and CDR2 YFSETQ. The CDR3, as DNA: TGCGCCAGCAGCTTGCTAGGAAGTCAAGAGACCCAGTACTTC. Amino acids: CASSLLGSQETQYF.

The chain joins TRBV4-1 to TRBJ2-7; 11 nucleotides line up with TRBD2. The trim removed 4 bases at V and 2 bases at J, leaving 7 bases unmatched. Germline V lookup: CDR1 MGHRA, CDR2 YSYEKL. The CDR3 is made up of 16 amino acids. The CDR3 DNA sequence: TGCGCCAGCAGCCCCTGGACTAGCGGGTTCACCTACGAGCAGTACTTC. As protein: CASSPWTSGFTYEQYF.

The chain employs TRBV11-3 and TRBJ1-1, with D unresolved. V lost 1 base to trimming and J lost 1 base, with 13 bases between them. Germline V CDR1 and CDR2: SGHNT, YENEEA. There are 16 residues in the CDR3. In DNA, the CDR3 is TGTGCCAGCAGCTTAGGGGCGGGTTCGGAGAACACTGAAGCTTTCTTT. Translation: CASSLGAGSENTEAFF. Based on the CDR3 plus reference TRBV11-3 and TRBJ1-1, the full variable domain is EAGVVQSPRYKIIEKKQPVAFWCNPISGHNTLYWYLQNLGQGPELLIRYENEEAVDDSQLPKDRFSAERLKGVDSTLKIQPAELGDSAVYLCASSLGAGSENTEAFFGQGTRLTVV.

The V call is TRBV6-1, the J call TRBJ2-5; 8 positions agree with TRBD1. This CDR3 is 15 amino acids long. Germline V gene sequence: CDR1 MNHNS, CDR2 SASEGT. The V gene end was trimmed by 3 bases and the J gene end by 5 bases; junction bases not matched to a gene: 8. The CDR3 sequence: CASSEAGGLGETQYF. The CDR3 nucleotides read TGTGCCAGCAGTGAGGCAGGGGGCCTAGGGGAGACCCAGTACTTC.

The J gene is TRBJ2-5, the V gene TRBV2; D is ambiguous. Trimming stripped 8 bases from V and 2 bases from J, with 15 bases between. The CDR3 is made up of 14 amino acids. CDR1 and CDR2 (germline): SNHLY, FYNNEI. The DNA for the CDR3 is TGTGCCAGCCTGCTGCGGCAGACACAAGAGACCCAGTACTTC. It translates to CASLLRQTQETQYF.

This clone was recorded only once. The chain employs TRBV4-1 and TRBJ2-3; possibly TRBD2 for D (5 bases). V was cut by 2 bases and J by 2 bases, with 11 bases left in between. Germline lookup yields CDR1 MGHRA and CDR2 YSYEKL. The CDR3 has 15 residues. The CDR3 loop is CASSQMSLVTDTQYF. DNA for the CDR3: TGCGCCAGCAGCCAAATGTCACTAGTCACAGATACGCAGTATTTT.

V gene TRBV5-1 combines with J gene TRBJ2-2; D remains unclear. Trimming shortened V by 3 bases and J by 7 bases, and 16 bases separated the two germline ends. Per the germline V gene, CDR1 is SGHRS and CDR2 is YFSETQ. The CDR3 consists of 15 residues. CDR3: CASSSNLSSLGELFF. DNA of the CDR3: TGCGCCAGCAGCTCGAACCTTTCGAGCCTCGGGGAGCTGTTTTTT.

CDR3 sequence: CASSYLQTGPWETQYF. As DNA, the CDR3 is TGTGCCAGCAGTTACCTCCAGACAGGGCCTTGGGAGACCCAGTACTTC. The chain has TRBV6-5 and TRBJ2-5; 7 bases agree with TRBD1. CDR1 and CDR2 from the germline V gene are MNHEY and SVGAGI. V shed 2 bases and J 5 bases; nucleotides not matched to a gene: 11. The CDR3 runs 16 residues.

This clone was observed a single time. The chain couples TRBV7-6 to TRBJ1-5, with D unresolved. Germline assignment: CDR1 SGHVS and CDR2 FNYEAQ. The CDR3 sequence is 13 residues long. Trimming removed 4 bases from V and 3 bases from J, with 7 bases in between. The CDR3 DNA sequence: TGTGCCAGCAGCTCCTTCAACAATCAGCCCCAGCATTTT. It translates to CASSSFNNQPQHF.